The rows below give T cell receptor beta chains drawn from one sample of a study of blood T cell repertoires in COVID-19. Sequenced by immunoSEQ multiplex PCR; TCRdb stores in-frame clones only, minus some. This table holds 250,000 to 350,000 clones, over 75% found once. Sequencing was done on a sample of peripheral blood. These receptors all stem from a woman aged 55 to 70 with acute or convalescent COVID-19. CDR3s include the opening cysteine and the closing phenylalanine or tryptophan. The order of the fields is clone size, J gene, D gene, V gene, CDR3 length, CDR3 DNA, CDR3 protein. D genes are given only for firm matches. A clone size is listed for some rows: how often the clone was seen (once, few, many), or a class if it is expanded.

>.|TRBJ1-4|.|TRBV27|17
TGTGCCAGCAGTCGGAGGGGTCCAGGTACAACTAATGAAAAACTGTTTTTT
CASSRRGPGTTNEKLFF
>once|TRBJ2-2|.|TRBV9|14
TGTGCCAGCAGCGTAAGGGGCGGCACCGGGGAGCTGTTTTTT
CASSVRGGTGELFF
>.|TRBJ1-6|.|TRBV9|14
TGTGCCAGCAGCGTAGCTTTCGATAATTCACCCCTCCACTTT
CASSVAFDNSPLHF
>.|TRBJ1-6|TRBD1|TRBV19|14
TGTGCCAGTACCCCGGGACAGGTGTATTCACCCCTCCACTTT
CASTPGQVYSPLHF
>.|TRBJ1-1|TRBD1|TRBV5-6|16
TGTGCCAGCAGCCCTGAGGGACAGGGTTCGAACACTGAAGCTTTCTTT
CASSPEGQGSNTEAFF
>.|TRBJ1-1|.|TRBV18|15
TGTGCCAGCTCACTCAATACTCTGTCGAACACTGAAGCTTTCTTT
CASSLNTLSNTEAFF
>.|TRBJ2-1|.|TRBV7-9|12
TGTGCCAGCAGGGGCATTGACGATGAGCAGTTCTTC
CASRGIDDEQFF
>.|TRBJ2-2|TRBD1|TRBV6-6|16
TGTGCCAGCAGTTCCCGAGGACAGGGGGCTACCGGGGAGCTGTTTTTT
CASSSRGQGATGELFF
>.|TRBJ2-1|TRBD1|TRBV18|15
TGTGCCAGCTCCCCGACAGGGGTGCCAGCCAATGAGCAGTTCTTC
CASSPTGVPANEQFF
>.|TRBJ1-2|.|TRBV11-1|14
TGTGCCAGCAGCCCGGACAGTAGGGGAAGCGGCTACACCTTC
CASSPDSRGSGYTF
>.|TRBJ1-1|.|TRBV7-9|14
TGTGCCAGCAGCCAGCAGGGGTACGGAGCTGAAGCTTTCTTT
CASSQQGYGAEAFF
>.|TRBJ2-3|TRBD2|TRBV11-3|19
TGTGCCAGCAGCTTAGTCGGGAAGTGGGGGGGGTACAACACAGATACGCAGTATTTT
CASSLVGKWGGYNTDTQYF
>few|TRBJ1-1|.|TRBV2|15
TGTGCCAGCAGTACAAGAGAGGGGGAAGGGACTGAAGCTTTCTTT
CASSTREGEGTEAFF
>.|TRBJ2-5|.|TRBV5-4|15
TGTGCCAGCAGCTTGGAGTCTCCAGGGCAAGAGACCCAGTACTTC
CASSLESPGQETQYF
>.|TRBJ1-2|.|TRBV29-1|17
TGCAGCGTAGCACCGGGCTACGGACAGTCTGTTAACTATGGCTACACCTTC
CSVAPGYGQSVNYGYTF
>.|TRBJ1-6|TRBD1|TRBV5-4|15
TGTGCCAGCAGCCTACCCCAGGGGGGTAATTCACCCCTCCACTTT
CASSLPQGGNSPLHF
>once|TRBJ1-5|.|TRBV30|13
TGTGCCTGGCGACAAGGGGAAGATCAGCCCCAGCATTTT
CAWRQGEDQPQHF
>.|TRBJ1-1|.|TRBV7-9|15
TGTGCCAGCAGCCCCCAAGTGGGAGGGGGCACTGAAGCTTTCTTT
CASSPQVGGGTEAFF
>.|TRBJ2-2|TRBD1|TRBV7-2|14
TGTGCCAGCAGCTTAGACAGGGGGTCCGGGGAGCTGTTTTTT
CASSLDRGSGELFF
>.|TRBJ2-5|TRBD2|TRBV2|13
TGTGCCAGCCGGGGGGGTGTCCAAGAGACCCAGTACTTC
CASRGGVQETQYF
>.|TRBJ1-4|.|TRBV7-2|16
TGTGCCAGCAGCCCCGATATGGGGGCGTATAATGAAAAACTGTTTTTT
CASSPDMGAYNEKLFF
>once|TRBJ1-5|.|TRBV5-6|14
TGTGCCAGCAGCTTACAGGGTTCAGGTCAGCCCCAGCATTTT
CASSLQGSGQPQHF
>.|TRBJ2-7|.|TRBV3-1/TRBV3-2|12
TGTGCCAGCAGCTCTTCAGGGTACGAGCAGTACTTC
CASSSSGYEQYF
>.|TRBJ2-1|TRBD1|TRBV5-1|14
TGCGCCAGCGGATCCGGGACAGGGTTGAATGAGCAGTTCTTC
CASGSGTGLNEQFF
>.|TRBJ2-1|TRBD2|TRBV9|17
TGTGCCAGCAGCGTTTTTCCTAGCGGAAGCTCCTACAATGAGCAGTTCTTC
CASSVFPSGSSYNEQFF
>once|TRBJ2-7|TRBD2|TRBV7-9|14
TGTGCCAGCAGCTCCGGACTAGCGGGAGACGAGCAGTACTTC
CASSSGLAGDEQYF
>.|TRBJ2-3|.|TRBV10-3|15
TGTGCCATCAGTGAGTCGCCGGGGGGCAGGAATACGCAGTATTTT
CAISESPGGRNTQYF
>.|TRBJ2-3|TRBD2|TRBV29-1|14
TGCAGCGTTGACCGCGGGAGAGGGACAGATACGCAGTATTTT
CSVDRGRGTDTQYF
>.|TRBJ1-5|TRBD1|TRBV18|17
TGTGCCAGCTCACGACCTAGGACAGGGGGCAGCAATCAGCCCCAGCATTTT
CASSRPRTGGSNQPQHF
>.|TRBJ2-7|.|TRBV3-1/TRBV3-2|16
TGTGCCAGCAGCCACAGCGACCGACCCATACCCTACGAGCAGTACTTC
CASSHSDRPIPYEQYF
>.|TRBJ2-3|.|TRBV30|15
TGTGCCTGGTCGGCGGGACTCCGGAGCACAGATACGCAGTATTTT
CAWSAGLRSTDTQYF
>.|TRBJ2-5|.|TRBV3-1/TRBV3-2|13
TGTGCCAGCAGCCAAGCGGGGGTAGAGACCCAGTACTTC
CASSQAGVETQYF
>.|TRBJ2-2|.|TRBV5-4|17
TGTGCCAGCAGCCCCGAAGCCAGGCTGGGAGACACCGGGGAGCTGTTTTTT
CASSPEARLGDTGELFF
>.|TRBJ1-1|TRBD1|TRBV15|17
TGTGCCACCAGCGAAATCACCGGGACAGGGGTGAACACTGAAGCTTTCTTT
CATSEITGTGVNTEAFF
>once|TRBJ1-5|.|TRBV2|15
TGTGCCAGCAGTGGGCAGGGGTTGAGCAATCAGCCCCAGCATTTT
CASSGQGLSNQPQHF
>few|TRBJ1-5|.|TRBV7-2|15
TGTGCCAGCAGCTTAGGGGGGGGTGGGCATCAGCCCCAGCATTTT
CASSLGGGGHQPQHF
>.|TRBJ2-5|TRBD1|TRBV5-1|12
TGCGCCAGCAGCCACAGGGGTGAGACCCAGTACTTC
CASSHRGETQYF
>.|TRBJ2-1|TRBD1|TRBV5-1|15
TGCGCCAGCAGCGATTCAGGGGGCCCCTACAATGAGCAGTTCTTC
CASSDSGGPYNEQFF
>.|TRBJ2-5|TRBD2|TRBV18|17
TGTGCCAGCTTTCCCCGGACTAGCGACCAATTGGGAGAGACCCAGTACTTC
CASFPRTSDQLGETQYF
>.|TRBJ2-7|TRBD1|TRBV11-3|14
TGTGCCAGCGCCCGGGGGACAGGGAATTTCGAGCAGTACTTC
CASARGTGNFEQYF
>.|TRBJ1-1|.|TRBV6-2/TRBV6-3|13
TGTGCCAGCAGTTACGAGCGTGACACTGAAGCTTTCTTT
CASSYERDTEAFF
>.|TRBJ1-1|.|TRBV24-1|13
TGTGCCACCAGTGATTTTATGAACACTGAAGCTTTCTTT
CATSDFMNTEAFF
>.|TRBJ2-2|.|TRBV19|14
TGTGCCAGTAGCGAAGTACATGCCTCCGGGGAGCTGTTTTTT
CASSEVHASGELFF
>.|TRBJ1-2|.|TRBV14|12
TGTGCCAGCAGCCCCGCGAACTATGGCTACACCTTC
CASSPANYGYTF
>.|TRBJ2-2|TRBD2|TRBV24-1|15
TGTGCCACCAGCAGCGGGGGAATCCTCACCGGGGAGCTGTTTTTT
CATSSGGILTGELFF
>.|TRBJ1-4|TRBD1|TRBV2|14
TGTGCCAGCACTCGGGACAGGGTCGATGAAAAACTGTTTTTT
CASTRDRVDEKLFF
>.|TRBJ2-2|TRBD2|TRBV11-3|18
TGTGCCAGCAGCTTAGATCTTCGGGGGGGCTCGAACACCGGGGAGCTGTTTTTT
CASSLDLRGGSNTGELFF
>.|TRBJ1-1|TRBD1|TRBV7-3|15
TGTGCCAGCAGCACAGGGGGGATCTTAGACGCTGAAGCTTTCTTT
CASSTGGILDAEAFF
>.|TRBJ1-3|TRBD1|TRBV3-1/TRBV3-2|14
TGTGCCAGCAGCCGCAGGGGGTGTAAAAACACCATATATTTT
CASSRRGCKNTIYF
>.|TRBJ2-3|.|TRBV18|13
TGTGCCAGCTCACTCTCTAGCACAGATACGCAGTATTTT
CASSLSSTDTQYF